The T cell receptor beta chain described here comes from a study of CD8+ T cells in alopecia areata. Study overall: In an open-label trial, patients got 5 to 10 mg tofacitinib twice daily. General observations from the study: An increase in clonality over normal scalp was evident in lesional scalp, especially alopecia totalis/universalis.

Sample treatment: oral pan-JAK inhibitor, 5-10 mg twice daily. Researchers took lesional scalp punch biopsies and peripheral blood from people who were alopecia areata patients. On this clone: As yet, its antigen is unknown.

Reverse transcription of extracted RNA yielded cDNA, which provided the sequencing template. The method was immunoSEQ multiplex PCR; TCRdb's version includes in-frame clones alone and lacks a portion of them. This table has 85,000 to 95,000 clones, about two thirds appearing once. The TCR originated in a human donor with alopecia areata. The input for sequencing was CD8+ T cells sorted from blood, taken at approximately week 44, from a patient treated with tofacitinib.

In DNA, the CDR3 is TGTGCCAGCAACCACGGGACCGGGACAGGGTACCACGAGCAGTACTTC. It encodes CASNHGTGTGYHEQYF. This chain uses TRBV11-2 with TRBJ2-7; 9 bases are a match to TRBD1. The V segment lost 7 bases and the J segment 5 bases; nucleotides outside the gene matches: 15. Looked up from germline, CDR1 is SGHAT and CDR2 is FQNNGV. This CDR3 comprises 16 residues.